This T cell receptor (beta chain) was sequenced during a study of regulatory T cells in long-lasting Graves disease. Trimming shortened V by 2 bases and J by 2 bases, and 10 bases separated the two germline ends. This CDR3 has 14 amino acids. Germline CDR1 and CDR2: LGHNA and YNFKEQ. Noted time point: newly diagnosed GD, antithyroid drugs for less than 3 months. There was RNA extracted from PBMCs, and the TCR library was made from it. Sequencing libraries for TCR beta were prepared with iRepertoire HTBI primers and Arm-PCR of CDR3 regions. MiXCR was run by TCRdb on the multiplex PCR reads, yielding one entry per CDR3 protein. The data contain 350,000 to 550,000 distinct CDR3 sequences, less than 20% of them singletons. The same sample was also studied in work on T cells in Graves' hyperthyroidism and ophthalmopathy. According to that study: The HTBI primer set drove a first-round RT-PCR of the TCR CDR3. Median prediction lead before ophthalmopathy onset was about 6.5 months with the model.

This chain connects TRBV4-2 to TRBJ2-7, with D possibly being TRBD1 (5 bases). The source is a young woman with Graves disease. Sequenced here: peripheral blood mononuclear cells (PBMCs), sampled at new diagnosis, from a patient treated with antithyroid drugs. The CDR3 reads CASSQPGQTYEQYF. As DNA, the CDR3 is TGTGCCAGCAGCCAACCAGGGCAAACCTACGAGCAGTACTTC.